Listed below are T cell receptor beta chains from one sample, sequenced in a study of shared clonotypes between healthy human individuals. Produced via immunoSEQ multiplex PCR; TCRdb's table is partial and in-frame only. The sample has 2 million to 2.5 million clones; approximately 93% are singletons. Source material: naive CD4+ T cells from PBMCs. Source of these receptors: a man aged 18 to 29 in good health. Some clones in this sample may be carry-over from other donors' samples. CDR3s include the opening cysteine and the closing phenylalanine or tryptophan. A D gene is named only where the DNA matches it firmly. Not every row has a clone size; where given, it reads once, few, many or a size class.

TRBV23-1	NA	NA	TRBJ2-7	CASSPRVNPYEQYF	TGCGCCAGCAGTCCCCGCGTCAACCCTTACGAGCAGTACTTC
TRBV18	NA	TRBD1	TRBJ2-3	CASSPPQGATTDTQYF	TGTGCCAGCTCACCACCGCAGGGGGCGACCACAGATACGCAGTATTTT
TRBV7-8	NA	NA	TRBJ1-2	CASSLTGGIYGYTF	TGTGCCAGCAGCTTAACCGGGGGGATCTATGGCTACACCTTC
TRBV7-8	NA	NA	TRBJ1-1	CASSFSGTVNTEAFF	TGTGCCAGCAGCTTTTCCGGGACGGTGAACACTGAAGCTTTCTTT
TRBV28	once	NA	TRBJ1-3	CASHTQGRDSGNTIYF	TGTGCCAGCCACACCCAGGGCAGAGACTCTGGAAACACCATATATTTT
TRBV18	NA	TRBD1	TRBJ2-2	CASSPYLGTGGTTGELFF	TGTGCCAGCTCACCGTACCTTGGGACAGGGGGAACCACCGGGGAGCTGTTTTTT
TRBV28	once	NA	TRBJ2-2	CASEGTGELFF	TGTGCCTCGGAGGGGACCGGGGAGCTGTTTTTT
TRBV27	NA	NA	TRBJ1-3	CASSLSYGVGNTIYF	TGTGCCAGCAGTTTATCATACGGGGTTGGAAACACCATATATTTT
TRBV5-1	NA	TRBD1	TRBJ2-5	CASSGTGQETQYF	TGCGCCAGCTCCGGGACAGGGCAAGAGACCCAGTACTTC
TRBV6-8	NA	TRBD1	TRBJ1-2	CASRTKTGVFVYGYTF	TGTGCCAGCAGGACGAAAACAGGGGTTTTCGTCTATGGCTACACCTTC
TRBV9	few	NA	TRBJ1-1	CASSVGWGRNTEAFF	TGTGCCAGCAGCGTAGGCTGGGGGAGGAACACTGAAGCTTTCTTT
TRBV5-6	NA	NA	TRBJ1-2	CASSLGRPLGYGYTF	TGTGCCAGCAGCTTGGGGCGTCCGCTCGGCTATGGCTACACCTTC
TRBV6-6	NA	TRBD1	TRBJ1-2	CASSDRVGNYGYTF	TGTGCCAGCAGCGACAGGGTGGGAAACTATGGCTACACCTTC
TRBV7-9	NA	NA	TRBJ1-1	CAISRGVTKANTEAFF	TGTGCCATCTCACGGGGGGTGACGAAAGCGAACACTGAAGCTTTCTTT
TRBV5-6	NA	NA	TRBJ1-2	CASSLEPQHGYTF	TGTGCCAGCAGCTTGGAGCCCCAGCATGGCTACACCTTC
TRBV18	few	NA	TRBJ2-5	CASSLGGPETQYF	TGTGCCAGCTCACTGGGAGGCCCGGAGACCCAGTACTTC
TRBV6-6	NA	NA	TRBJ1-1	CASSYGTANTEAFF	TGTGCCAGCAGTTACGGGACGGCGAACACTGAAGCTTTCTTT
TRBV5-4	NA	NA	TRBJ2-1	CASRLSGGGRYEQFF	TGTGCCAGCAGACTTTCAGGGGGAGGTAGGTATGAGCAGTTCTTC
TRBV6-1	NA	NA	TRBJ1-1	CASNPGTRNTEAFF	TGTGCCAGCAATCCCGGGACACGGAACACTGAAGCTTTCTTT
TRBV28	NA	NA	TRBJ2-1	CASRRPQRGATYNEQFF	TGTGCCAGCAGGCGGCCCCAACGGGGGGCAACCTACAATGAGCAGTTCTTC
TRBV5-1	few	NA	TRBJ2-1	CASSLAGSSYNEQFF	TGCGCCAGCAGCTTGGCAGGGAGCTCCTACAATGAGCAGTTCTTC
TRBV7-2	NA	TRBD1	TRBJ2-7	CASSRDRGTYEQYF	TGTGCCAGCAGCAGGGACAGGGGAACCTACGAGCAGTACTTC
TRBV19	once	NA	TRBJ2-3	CASSIGILETDTQYF	TGTGCCAGTAGTATAGGTATACTAGAGACAGATACGCAGTATTTT
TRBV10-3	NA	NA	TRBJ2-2	CAISESSGELFF	TGTGCCATCAGTGAATCATCCGGGGAGCTGTTTTTT
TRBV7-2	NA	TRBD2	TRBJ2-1	CASSLGLAARNSYNEQFF	TGTGCCAGCAGCTTAGGCCTAGCGGCAAGAAATTCCTACAATGAGCAGTTCTTC
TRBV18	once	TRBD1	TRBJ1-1	CASSETGQSEAFF	TGTGCCAGCTCAGAAACGGGACAGTCTGAAGCTTTCTTT